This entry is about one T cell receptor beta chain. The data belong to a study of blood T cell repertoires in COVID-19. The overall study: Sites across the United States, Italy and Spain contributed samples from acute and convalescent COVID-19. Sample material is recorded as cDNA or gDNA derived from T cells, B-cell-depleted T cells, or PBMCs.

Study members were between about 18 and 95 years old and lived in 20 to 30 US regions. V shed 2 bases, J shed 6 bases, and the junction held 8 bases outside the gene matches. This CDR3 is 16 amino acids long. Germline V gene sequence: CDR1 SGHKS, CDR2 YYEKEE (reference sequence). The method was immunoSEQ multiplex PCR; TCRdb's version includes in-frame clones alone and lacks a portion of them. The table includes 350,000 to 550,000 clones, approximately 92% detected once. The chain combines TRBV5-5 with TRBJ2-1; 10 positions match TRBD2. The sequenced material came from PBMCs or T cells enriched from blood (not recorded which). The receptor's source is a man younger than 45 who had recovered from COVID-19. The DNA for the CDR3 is TGTGCCAGCAGCTTAACGGAAGGACTAGCGGCCAATGAGCAGTTCTTC. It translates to CASSLTEGLAANEQFF.